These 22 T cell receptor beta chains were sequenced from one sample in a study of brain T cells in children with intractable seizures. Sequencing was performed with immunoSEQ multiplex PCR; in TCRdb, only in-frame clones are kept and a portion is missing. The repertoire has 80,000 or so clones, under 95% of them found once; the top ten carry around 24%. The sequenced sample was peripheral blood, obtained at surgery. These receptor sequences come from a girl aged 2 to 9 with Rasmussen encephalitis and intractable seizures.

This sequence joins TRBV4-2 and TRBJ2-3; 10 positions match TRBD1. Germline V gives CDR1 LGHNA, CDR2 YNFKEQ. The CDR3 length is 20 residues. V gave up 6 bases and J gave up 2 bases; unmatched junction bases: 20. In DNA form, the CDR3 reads TGTGCCAGCAGTTCAAGATATTGGGACAGGGGACCTCCCCCCACAGATACGCAGTATTTT. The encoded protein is CASSSRYWDRGPPPTDTQYF.

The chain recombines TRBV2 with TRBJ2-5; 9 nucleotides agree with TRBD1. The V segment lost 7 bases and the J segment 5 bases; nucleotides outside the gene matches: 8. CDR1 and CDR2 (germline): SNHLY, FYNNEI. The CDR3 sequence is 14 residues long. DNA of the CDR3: TGTGCCAGCACCGGGACAGGGACCGCGGAGACCCAGTACTTC. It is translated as CASTGTGTAETQYF.

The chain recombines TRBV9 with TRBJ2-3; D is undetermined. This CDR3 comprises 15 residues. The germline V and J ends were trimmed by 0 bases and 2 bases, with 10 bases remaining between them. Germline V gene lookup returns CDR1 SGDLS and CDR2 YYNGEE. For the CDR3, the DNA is TGTGCCAGCAGCGTAGATATGGGTCCCACAGATACGCAGTATTTT. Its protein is CASSVDMGPTDTQYF.

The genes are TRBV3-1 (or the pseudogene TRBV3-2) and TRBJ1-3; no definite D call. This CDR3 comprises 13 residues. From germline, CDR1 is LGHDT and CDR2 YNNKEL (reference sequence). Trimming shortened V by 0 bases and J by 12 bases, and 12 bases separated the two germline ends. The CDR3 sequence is CASSQEAGSGIYF. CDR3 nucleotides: TGTGCCAGCAGCCAAGAGGCTGGGTCGGGCATATATTTT.

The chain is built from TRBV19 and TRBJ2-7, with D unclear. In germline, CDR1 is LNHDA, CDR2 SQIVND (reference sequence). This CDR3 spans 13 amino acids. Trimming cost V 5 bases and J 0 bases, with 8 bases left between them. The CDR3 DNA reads TGTGCCAGTAGTTCGCCCCTCTCCTACGAGCAGTACTTC. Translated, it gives CASSSPLSYEQYF. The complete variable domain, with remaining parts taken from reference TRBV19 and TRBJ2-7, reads DGGITQSPKYLFRKEGQNVTLSCEQNLNHDAMYWYRQDPGQGLRLIYYSQIVNDFQKGDIAEGYSVSREKKESFPLTVTSAQKNPTAFYLCASSSPLSYEQYFGPGTRLTVT.

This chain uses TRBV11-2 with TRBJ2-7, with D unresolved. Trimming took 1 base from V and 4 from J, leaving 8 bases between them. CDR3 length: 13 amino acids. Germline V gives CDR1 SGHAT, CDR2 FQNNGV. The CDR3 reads CASSLALEYEQYF. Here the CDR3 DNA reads TGTGCCAGCAGCTTAGCCTTAGAATACGAGCAGTACTTC.

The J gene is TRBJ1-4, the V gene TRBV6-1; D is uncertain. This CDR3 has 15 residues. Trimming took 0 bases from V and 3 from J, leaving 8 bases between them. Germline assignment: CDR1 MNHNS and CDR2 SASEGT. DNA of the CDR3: TGTGCCAGCAGTGAAGCTTTAGTCGCTAATGAAAAACTGTTTTTT. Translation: CASSEALVANEKLFF.

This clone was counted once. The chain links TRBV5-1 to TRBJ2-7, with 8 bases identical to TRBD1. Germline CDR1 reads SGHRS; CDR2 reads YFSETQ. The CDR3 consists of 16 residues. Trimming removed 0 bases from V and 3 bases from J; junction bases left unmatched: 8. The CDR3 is CASSLASGQARYEQYF. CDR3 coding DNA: TGCGCCAGCAGCTTGGCCTCGGGACAGGCACGCTACGAGCAGTACTTC.

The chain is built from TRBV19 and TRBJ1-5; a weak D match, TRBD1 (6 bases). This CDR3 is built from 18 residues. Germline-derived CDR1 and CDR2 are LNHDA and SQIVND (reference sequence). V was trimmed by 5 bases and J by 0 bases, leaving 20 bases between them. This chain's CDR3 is CASSASTGIPYSNQPQHF. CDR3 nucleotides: TGTGCCAGTAGTGCGTCCACAGGGATCCCCTATAGCAATCAGCCCCAGCATTTT.

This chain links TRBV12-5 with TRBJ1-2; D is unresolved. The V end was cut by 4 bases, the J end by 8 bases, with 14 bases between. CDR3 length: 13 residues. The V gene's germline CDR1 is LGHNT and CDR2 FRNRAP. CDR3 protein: CASGSGSGRGYTF. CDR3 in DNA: TGTGCTAGTGGTTCCGGGTCGGGGAGGGGCTACACCTTC.

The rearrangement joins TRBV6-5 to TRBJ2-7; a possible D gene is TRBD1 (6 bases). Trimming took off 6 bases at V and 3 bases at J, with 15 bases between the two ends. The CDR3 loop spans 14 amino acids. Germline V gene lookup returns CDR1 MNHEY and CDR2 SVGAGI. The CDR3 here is CASSLHPDSYEQYF. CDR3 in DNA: TGTGCCAGCAGCCTTCACCCGGACAGCTACGAGCAGTACTTC.

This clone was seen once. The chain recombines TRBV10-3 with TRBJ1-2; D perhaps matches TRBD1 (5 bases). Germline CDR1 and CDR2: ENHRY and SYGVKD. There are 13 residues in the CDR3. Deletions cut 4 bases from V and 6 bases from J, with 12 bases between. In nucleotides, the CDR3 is TGTGCCATCAGTGGAGGACAACCGAATGGCTACACCTTC. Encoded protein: CAISGGQPNGYTF.

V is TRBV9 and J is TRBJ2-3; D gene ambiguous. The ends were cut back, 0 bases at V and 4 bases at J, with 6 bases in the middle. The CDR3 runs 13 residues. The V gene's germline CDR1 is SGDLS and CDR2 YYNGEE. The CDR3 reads CASSVVGADTQYF. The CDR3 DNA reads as TGTGCCAGCAGCGTAGTAGGCGCAGATACGCAGTATTTT.

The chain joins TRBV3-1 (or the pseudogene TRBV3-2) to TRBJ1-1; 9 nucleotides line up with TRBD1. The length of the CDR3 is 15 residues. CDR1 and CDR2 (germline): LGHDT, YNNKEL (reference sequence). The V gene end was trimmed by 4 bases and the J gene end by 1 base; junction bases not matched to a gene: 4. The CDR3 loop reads CASSRTGGPNTEAFF. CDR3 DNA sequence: TGTGCCAGCAGCCGCACAGGGGGCCCGAACACTGAAGCTTTCTTT.

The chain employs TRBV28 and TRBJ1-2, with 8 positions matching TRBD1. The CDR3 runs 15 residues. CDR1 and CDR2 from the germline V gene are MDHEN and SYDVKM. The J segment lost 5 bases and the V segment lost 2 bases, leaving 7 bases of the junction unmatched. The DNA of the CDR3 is TGTGCCAGCAGTTTACCAGGGGGCAAGAGGTATGGCTACACCTTC. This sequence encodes CASSLPGGKRYGYTF.

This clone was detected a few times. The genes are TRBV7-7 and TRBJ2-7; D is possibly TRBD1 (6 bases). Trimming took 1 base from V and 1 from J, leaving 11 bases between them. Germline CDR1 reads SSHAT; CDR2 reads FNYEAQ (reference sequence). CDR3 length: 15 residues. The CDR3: CASSLETGFSYEQYF. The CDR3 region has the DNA TGTGCCAGCAGCTTAGAGACAGGTTTTTCCTACGAGCAGTACTTC.

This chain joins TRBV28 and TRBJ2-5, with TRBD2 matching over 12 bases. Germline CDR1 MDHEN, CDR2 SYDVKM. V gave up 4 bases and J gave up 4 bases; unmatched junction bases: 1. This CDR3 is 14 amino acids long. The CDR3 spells CASSSSGGAETQYF. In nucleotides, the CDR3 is TGTGCCAGCAGTTCTAGCGGGGGGGCAGAGACCCAGTACTTC.

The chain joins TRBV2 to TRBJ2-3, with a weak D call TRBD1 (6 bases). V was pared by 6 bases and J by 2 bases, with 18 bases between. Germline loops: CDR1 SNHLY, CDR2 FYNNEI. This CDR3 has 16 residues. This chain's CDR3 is CASRRTEARYTDTQYF. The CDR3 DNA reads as TGTGCCAGCAGGCGGACAGAAGCCCGCTACACAGATACGCAGTATTTT.

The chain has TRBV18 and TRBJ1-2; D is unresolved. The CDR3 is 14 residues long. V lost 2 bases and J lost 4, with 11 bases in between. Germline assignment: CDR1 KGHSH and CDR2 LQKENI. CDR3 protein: CASSPGPSIYGYTF. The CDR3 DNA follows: TGTGCCAGCTCACCAGGTCCCTCAATCTATGGCTACACCTTC.

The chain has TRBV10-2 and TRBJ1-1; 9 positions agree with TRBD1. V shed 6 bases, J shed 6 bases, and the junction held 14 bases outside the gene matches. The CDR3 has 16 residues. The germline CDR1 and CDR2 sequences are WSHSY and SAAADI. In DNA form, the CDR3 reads TGCGCCAGCAGCCGATGGGGTAACAGGGGGCATCCTGAAGCTTTCTTT. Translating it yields CASSRWGNRGHPEAFF.

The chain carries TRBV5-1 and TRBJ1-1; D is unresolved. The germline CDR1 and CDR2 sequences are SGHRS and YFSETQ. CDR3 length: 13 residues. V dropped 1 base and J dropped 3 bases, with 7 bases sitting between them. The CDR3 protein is CASSLRVDTEAFF. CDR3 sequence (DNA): TGCGCCAGCAGCTTGAGAGTCGACACTGAAGCTTTCTTT.

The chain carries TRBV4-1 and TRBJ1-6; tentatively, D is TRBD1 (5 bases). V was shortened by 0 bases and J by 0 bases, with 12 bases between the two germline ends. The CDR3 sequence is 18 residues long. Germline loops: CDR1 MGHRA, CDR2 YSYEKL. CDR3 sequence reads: CASSQDPGLSSYNSPLHF. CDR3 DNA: TGCGCCAGCAGCCAAGATCCAGGGCTGAGCTCCTATAATTCACCCCTCCACTTT.